This T cell receptor (beta chain) was observed in a study of blood T cell repertoires in COVID-19. V was pared by 3 bases and J by 12 bases, with 2 bases of the junction left unmatched. Germline CDR1 reads SGDLS; CDR2 reads YYNGEE. The CDR3 consists of 11 residues. Assay: immunoSEQ multiplex PCR; the TCRdb copy retains only in-frame clones and omits some. The table shows fewer than 300,000 clones, with less than 90% occurring only once. This clone was recorded many times. The source is a woman aged 70-85 years with active or convalescent COVID-19. The chain couples TRBV9 to TRBJ1-4; TRBD1 aligns across 7 bases. Material for sequencing was peripheral blood. CDR3 nucleotide sequence: TGTGCCAGCAGCGCCGGGACAGAACTGTTTTTT. Translated, it gives CASSAGTELFF.